The T cell receptor beta chain described here comes from a study of technical replicates of blood from a handful of donors. Trimming removed 5 bases from V and 3 bases from J, with 20 bases in between. Germline assignment: CDR1 SGHTA and CDR2 FQGNSA. There are 16 residues in the CDR3. Assay: immunoSEQ multiplex PCR; the TCRdb copy retains only in-frame clones and omits some. The sample shows fewer than 70,000 clones, less than 90% of them seen only once. This clonotype originated in a human donor in good health. Some clones in this sample may be carry-over from other donors' samples. The V call is TRBV7-2, the J call TRBJ2-7; perhaps TRBD2 as D (5 bases). The sequencing input was PBMCs. The CDR3 DNA is TGTGCCAGCAGCCTCCGGAGGAGCGGTTCATACTACGAGCAGTACTTC. This translates into CASSLRRSGSYYEQYF.